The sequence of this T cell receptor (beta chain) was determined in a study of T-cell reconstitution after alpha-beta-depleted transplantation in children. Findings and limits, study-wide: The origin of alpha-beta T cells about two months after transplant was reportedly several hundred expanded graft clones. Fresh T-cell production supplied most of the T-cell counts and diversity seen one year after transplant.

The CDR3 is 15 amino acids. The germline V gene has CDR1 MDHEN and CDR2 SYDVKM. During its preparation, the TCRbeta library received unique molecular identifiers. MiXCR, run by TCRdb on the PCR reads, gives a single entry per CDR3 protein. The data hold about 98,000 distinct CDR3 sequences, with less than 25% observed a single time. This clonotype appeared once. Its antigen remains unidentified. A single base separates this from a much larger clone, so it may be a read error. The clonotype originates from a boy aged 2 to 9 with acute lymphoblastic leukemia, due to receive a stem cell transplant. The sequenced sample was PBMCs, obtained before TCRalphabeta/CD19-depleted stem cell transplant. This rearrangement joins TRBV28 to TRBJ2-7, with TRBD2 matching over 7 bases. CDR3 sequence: CANSGGASGDSEQYF. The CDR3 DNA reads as TGTGCCAACAGTGGAGGGGCTAGCGGAGACAGCGAGCAGTACTTC.